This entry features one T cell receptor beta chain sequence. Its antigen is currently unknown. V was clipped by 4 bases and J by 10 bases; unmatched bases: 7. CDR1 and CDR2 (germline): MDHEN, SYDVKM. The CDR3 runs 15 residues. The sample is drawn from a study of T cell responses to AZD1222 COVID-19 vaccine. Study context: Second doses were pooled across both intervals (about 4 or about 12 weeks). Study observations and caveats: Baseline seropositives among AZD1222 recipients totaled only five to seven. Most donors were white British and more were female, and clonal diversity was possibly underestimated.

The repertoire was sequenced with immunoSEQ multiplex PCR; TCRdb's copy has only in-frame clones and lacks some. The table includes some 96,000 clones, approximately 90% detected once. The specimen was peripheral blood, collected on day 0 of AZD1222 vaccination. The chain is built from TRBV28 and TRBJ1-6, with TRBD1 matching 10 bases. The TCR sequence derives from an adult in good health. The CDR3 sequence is CASSSPGQGWSPLHF. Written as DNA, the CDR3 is TGTGCCAGCAGTTCCCCGGGACAGGGGTGGTCACCCCTCCACTTT.